The 16 T cell receptor beta chains below come from one sample, sequenced in a study of blood T cell repertoires in COVID-19. Profiling relied on immunoSEQ multiplex PCR, and the TCRdb table lists in-frame clones only, not all of them. This repertoire shows tens of thousands of clones, 75% to 90% found once; its top ten account for approximately 0.37%. Specimen: peripheral blood. The receptors stem from a human donor in a cohort sampled during active COVID-19.

This clone turned up a few times. The V call is TRBV7-2, the J call TRBJ2-7; D is possibly TRBD1 (6 bases). CDR3 length: 15 residues. CDR1 and CDR2 from the germline V gene are SGHTA and FQGNSA. Deletions cut 3 bases from V and 5 bases from J, with 17 bases between. CDR3 nucleotides: TGTGCCAGCAGCTTTGGACAGAACGCGGCTCACGAGCAGTACTTC. The encoded protein is CASSFGQNAAHEQYF. The whole variable domain, remainder taken from reference TRBV7-2 and TRBJ2-7, is GAGVSQSPSNKVTEKGKDVELRCDPISGHTALYWYRQSLGQGLEFLIYFQGNSAPDKSGLPSDRFSAERTGGSVSTLTIQRTQQEDSAVYLCASSFGQNAAHEQYFGPGTRLTVT.

The gene calls are TRBV6-5 and TRBJ2-7, with D uncertain. This CDR3 region has 14 residues. Germline assignment: CDR1 MNHEY and CDR2 SVGAGI. V lost 6 bases, J lost 1 base, and 13 bases lay in between. In nucleotides, the CDR3 is TGTGCCAGCAGCGCGCGGCCTTTATCCTACGAGCAGTACTTC. It codes for CASSARPLSYEQYF.

The J gene is TRBJ1-2, the V gene TRBV5-1; 8 positions match TRBD1. Per the germline V gene, CDR1 is SGHRS and CDR2 is YFSETQ. CDR3 length equals 14 residues. V trimming: 4 bases; J trimming: 6 bases; junction bases outside the gene matches: 8. The CDR3 spells CASSTGQGVDGYTF. Here the CDR3 DNA reads TGCGCCAGCAGCACAGGACAGGGTGTGGATGGCTACACCTTC. The full variable domain, with the rest looked up from reference TRBV5-1 and TRBJ1-2, is KAGVTQTPRYLIKTRGQQVTLSCSPISGHRSVSWYQQTPGQGLQFLFEYFSETQRNKGNFPGRFSGRQFSNSRSEMNVSTLELGDSALYLCASSTGQGVDGYTFGSGTRLTVV.

The rearrangement joins TRBV10-3 to TRBJ1-2; the D is unclear. The germline V gene has CDR1 ENHRY and CDR2 SYGVKD. Trimming stripped 4 bases from V and 0 bases from J, with 12 bases between. This CDR3 is built from 15 residues. The CDR3 nucleotides read TGTGCCATCAGTGCGGAGGTCGGACCTAACTATGGCTACACCTTC. Translating it yields CAISAEVGPNYGYTF.

This clone was detected a few times. The chain joins TRBV11-2 to TRBJ1-5; TRBD1 matches at 7 bases. The junction had 16 bases not matched to a gene; V was cut back by 5 bases and J by 6 bases. This CDR3 comprises 17 residues. Germline lookup yields CDR1 SGHAT and CDR2 FQNNGV. The CDR3 spells CASSPVRGGGYPQPQHF. CDR3 coding DNA: TGTGCCAGCAGCCCCGTCCGAGGAGGGGGCTATCCTCAGCCCCAGCATTTT.

CDR3 DNA: TGTGCCAGCAGCTCCCTACGGGGGGCCGGGGAGCTGTTTTTT. Its protein is CASSSLRGAGELFF. The chain uses TRBV11-2 and TRBJ2-2, with 7 bases fitting TRBD2. CDR3 length: 14 amino acids. Germline assignment: CDR1 SGHAT and CDR2 FQNNGV. With 4 bases clipped from V and 6 bases from J, the junction kept 5 bases outside the gene matches.

This clone occurred once. This sequence joins TRBV5-1 and TRBJ2-7; TRBD1 aligns across 7 bases. The CDR3 extends over 13 amino acids. Germline loops: CDR1 SGHRS, CDR2 YFSETQ. The J segment lost 5 bases and the V segment lost 2 bases, leaving 4 bases of the junction unmatched. CDR3 nucleotides: TGCGCCAGCAGCTTCGAGGGGGCGGACGAGCAGTACTTC. Translating gives CASSFEGADEQYF.

CDR3 in DNA: TGTGCCAGCAGCCAAGAAGACAGAACCTACGAGCAGTACTTC. Protein: CASSQEDRTYEQYF. The rearrangement joins TRBV3-1 (or the pseudogene TRBV3-2) to TRBJ2-7, with D possibly matching TRBD1 (5 bases). CDR1 is LGHDT and CDR2 is YNNKEL in the germline V gene (reference sequence). Deletions cut 0 bases from V and 2 bases from J, with 8 bases between. This CDR3 comprises 14 residues.

J is TRBJ1-1 and V is TRBV10-2; a possible D gene is TRBD1 (5 bases). V was shortened by 10 bases and J by 0 bases, with 15 bases between the two germline ends. Germline-derived CDR1 and CDR2 are WSHSY and SAAADI. This CDR3 is 14 amino acids long. The CDR3 region is CATKDSTLNTEAFF. CDR3 DNA sequence: TGCGCCACCAAAGACAGCACTTTGAACACTGAAGCTTTCTTT.

The chain is built from TRBV9 and TRBJ1-4; D not resolved. Germline CDR1 SGDLS, CDR2 YYNGEE. V lost 0 bases to trimming and J lost 5 bases, with 11 bases between them. The CDR3 totals 15 residues. The CDR3 is CASSVAVSGNEKLFF. The DNA of the CDR3 is TGTGCCAGCAGCGTAGCTGTCTCCGGGAATGAAAAACTGTTTTTT. Complete variable domain (other parts from reference TRBV9 and TRBJ1-4): DSGVTQTPKHLITATGQRVTLRCSPRSGDLSVYWYQQSLDQGLQFLIQYYNGEERAKGNILERFSAQQFPDLHSELNLSSLELGDSALYFCASSVAVSGNEKLFFGSGTQLSVL.

This rearrangement joins TRBV7-9 to TRBJ1-2; 7 bases fit TRBD1. The germline V gene encodes CDR1 SEHNR and CDR2 FQNEAQ (reference sequence). The CDR3 totals 14 residues. Germline trimming cut 3 bases from V and 5 bases from J; bases unmatched to any gene: 6. In nucleotides, the CDR3 is TGTGCCAGCAGCTTCTCTACAGGGGAGTATGGCTACACCTTC. Translated: CASSFSTGEYGYTF. Looking up the rest from reference TRBV7-9 and TRBJ1-2 gives the full variable domain: DTGVSQNPRHKITKRGQNVTFRCDPISEHNRLYWYRQTLGQGPEFLTYFQNEAQLEKSRLLSDRFSAERPKGSFSTLEIQRTEQGDSAMYLCASSFSTGEYGYTFGSGTRLTVV.

This chain links TRBV5-1 with TRBJ1-1; 11 positions agree with TRBD1. The length of the CDR3 is 14 residues. Germline CDR1 and CDR2: SGHRS and YFSETQ. After removal of 4 bases from V and 3 bases from J, the junction contained 2 bases not matched to a gene. The CDR3 loop reads CASSPDRGHTEAFF. CDR3 DNA: TGCGCCAGCAGCCCGGACAGGGGGCACACTGAAGCTTTCTTT. Together with reference TRBV5-1 and TRBJ1-1, the CDR3 gives the full variable domain: KAGVTQTPRYLIKTRGQQVTLSCSPISGHRSVSWYQQTPGQGLQFLFEYFSETQRNKGNFPGRFSGRQFSNSRSEMNVSTLELGDSALYLCASSPDRGHTEAFFGQGTRLTVV.

The chain links TRBV7-2 to TRBJ1-5, with D hard to call. Deletions cut 1 base from V and 7 bases from J, with 11 bases between. This CDR3 region has 14 residues. Germline assignment: CDR1 SGHTA and CDR2 FQGNSA. CDR3 DNA: TGTGCCAGCAGCTTAGGGAGGGCGGGCCAGCCCCAGCATTTT. This sequence encodes CASSLGRAGQPQHF.

This chain links TRBV27 with TRBJ2-7, with 8 bases fitting TRBD1. CDR3 length: 16 amino acids. Germline loops: CDR1 MNHEY, CDR2 SMNVEV (reference sequence). V was pared by 3 bases and J by 6 bases, with 13 bases of the junction left unmatched. The DNA for the CDR3 is TGTGCCAGCAGTTTCTACCCGGGACAGGTGGGTCCCGAGCAGTACTTC. Its protein product is CASSFYPGQVGPEQYF.

This clone was detected only once. The gene calls are TRBV12-3 or TRBV12-4 and TRBJ1-2; D possibly corresponds to TRBD1 (5 bases). Deletions cut 5 bases from V and 6 bases from J, with 10 bases between. CDR3 size: 12 residues. The CDR3 loop is CASSRGTDGYTF. Written as DNA, the CDR3 is TGTGCCAGCAGTCGGGGGACGGATGGCTACACCTTC.

Only one count was recorded for this clone. The chain joins TRBV9 to TRBJ1-5; 12 bases match TRBD1. V lost 4 bases and J lost 7; bases outside the gene matches: 6. Per the germline V gene, CDR1 is SGDLS and CDR2 is YYNGEE. CDR3 size: 15 residues. The CDR3 sequence is CASSSGQGAWQPQHF. In DNA, the CDR3 is TGTGCCAGCAGCTCGGGACAGGGGGCTTGGCAGCCCCAGCATTTT.